These 11 T cell receptor beta chains share one sample of origin, sequenced in a study of T cell responses to AZD1222 COVID-19 vaccine. Here immunoSEQ multiplex PCR was the method, and the copy in TCRdb shows in-frame clones only, minus some. The sample includes tens of thousands of clones, around 89% seen only once; the top ten take 12%. Source: peripheral blood, taken 28 days after the second AZD1222 dose. These receptor sequences come from an adult who received the AZD1222 COVID-19 vaccine.

J is TRBJ2-2 and V is TRBV6-6; weak D call: TRBD2 (6 bases). The CDR3 is made up of 14 amino acids. The germline V gene has CDR1 MNHNY and CDR2 SVGAGI (reference sequence). The V end lost 1 base, the J end lost 4 bases, and 7 bases lay between the germline ends. The CDR3 nucleotides are TGTGCCAGCAGTTACTACGGGGGCACCGGGGAGCTGTTTTTT. Protein sequence: CASSYYGGTGELFF.

CDR3 residues: CASSYGGSVINQPQHF. DNA of the CDR3: TGTGCCAGCAGTTATGGGGGCAGCGTTATTAATCAGCCCCAGCATTTT. The V and J genes are TRBV28 and TRBJ1-5; D possibly corresponds to TRBD1 (6 bases). Trimming left V 4 bases short and J 4 bases short, with 17 bases between. Germline assignment: CDR1 MDHEN and CDR2 SYDVKM. There are 16 residues in the CDR3.

The rearrangement uses TRBV30 and TRBJ2-7; D gene ambiguous. Deletions cut 0 bases from V and 0 bases from J, with 12 bases between. The germline CDR1 and CDR2 sequences are GTSNPN and SVGIG (reference sequence). The CDR3 has 15 amino acids. This chain's CDR3 is CAWSVLGSSSYEQYF. DNA of the CDR3: TGTGCCTGGAGTGTACTGGGGTCTAGCTCCTACGAGCAGTACTTC.

This chain joins TRBV7-9 and TRBJ1-1; no clear D. The CDR3 totals 11 residues. Trimming shortened V by 11 bases and J by 4 bases, and 11 bases separated the two germline ends. Germline-derived CDR1 and CDR2 are SEHNR and FQNEAQ (reference sequence). CDR3 loop: CAGISFTEAFF. The CDR3 DNA reads TGTGCCGGGATATCGTTCACTGAAGCTTTCTTT.

This sequence joins TRBV6-2 or TRBV6-3 and TRBJ1-5; D may be TRBD1 (5 bases). The germline gives CDR1 MNHEY, CDR2 SVGEGT. Trimming pared 6 bases from V and 5 bases from J, leaving 20 bases between. CDR3 length equals 16 residues. DNA for the CDR3: TGTGCCAGCAGCCGGACGACCGGGACCCAAGATCAGCCCCAGCATTTT. Translated, it gives CASSRTTGTQDQPQHF.

The J gene is TRBJ2-6, the V gene TRBV6-6, with 12 nucleotides matching TRBD1. With 6 bases clipped from V and 3 bases from J, the junction kept 15 bases outside the gene matches. CDR1 and CDR2 (germline): MNHNY, SVGAGI (reference sequence). This CDR3 has 20 amino acids. CDR3 loop: CASSPGTGGASWRGANVLTF. CDR3 in DNA: TGTGCCAGCAGCCCCGGGACAGGGGGCGCATCTTGGCGTGGGGCCAACGTCCTGACTTTC.

The V gene is TRBV7-8, the J gene TRBJ2-7; TRBD1 matches at 9 bases. With 5 bases clipped from V and 7 bases from J, the junction kept 6 bases outside the gene matches. CDR3 length: 13 amino acids. Germline CDR1 is SGHVS and CDR2 is FQNEAQ. CDR3 sequence (DNA): TGTGCCAGCAGCCGGACAGGGGTGGGAGAGCAGTACTTC. This translates into CASSRTGVGEQYF.

The chain combines TRBV2 with TRBJ2-1; tentatively, D is TRBD1 (7 bases). CDR1 SNHLY and CDR2 FYNNEI come from the germline V gene. The CDR3 totals 13 residues. V lost 7 bases and J lost 9, with 16 bases in between. CDR3 amino acids: CASILQGGGEQFF. The CDR3 DNA reads as TGTGCCAGCATCCTTCAGGGGGGCGGTGAGCAGTTCTTC.

The chain links TRBV3-1 (or the pseudogene TRBV3-2) to TRBJ2-2; D ambiguous. The CDR3 runs to 14 residues. V shed 1 base and J shed 4 bases, with 7 bases lying between them. Per the germline V gene, CDR1 is LGHDT and CDR2 is YNNKEL (reference sequence). The chain's CDR3 is CASSQVEGTGELFF. The CDR3 bases are TGTGCCAGCAGCCAAGTCGAAGGCACCGGGGAGCTGTTTTTT.

This chain links TRBV19 with TRBJ2-1; no clear D. V dropped 1 base and J dropped 4 bases, with 8 bases sitting between them. There are 14 residues in the CDR3. Germline assignment: CDR1 LNHDA and CDR2 SQIVND (reference sequence). The CDR3 here is CASSIGTDYNEQFF. CDR3 bases: TGTGCCAGTAGTATAGGAACGGATTACAATGAGCAGTTCTTC. The entire variable domain, with the rest obtained from reference TRBV19 and TRBJ2-1, is as follows: DGGITQSPKYLFRKEGQNVTLSCEQNLNHDAMYWYRQDPGQGLRLIYYSQIVNDFQKGDIAEGYSVSREKKESFPLTVTSAQKNPTAFYLCASSIGTDYNEQFFGPGTRLTVL.

The chain employs TRBV19 and TRBJ1-5, with unresolved D. CDR3 size: 13 residues. Trimming took off 8 bases at V and 4 bases at J, with 12 bases between the two ends. Germline values: CDR1 LNHDA, CDR2 SQIVND (reference sequence). This chain's CDR3 is CASAGTGNQPQHF. In DNA form, the CDR3 reads TGTGCCAGTGCGGGAACCGGAAATCAGCCCCAGCATTTT. Full variable domain (remainder filled in from reference TRBV19 and TRBJ1-5): DGGITQSPKYLFRKEGQNVTLSCEQNLNHDAMYWYRQDPGQGLRLIYYSQIVNDFQKGDIAEGYSVSREKKESFPLTVTSAQKNPTAFYLCASAGTGNQPQHFGDGTRLSIL.